This is a list of T cell receptor beta chains from one sample in a study of blood T cell repertoires in COVID-19. TCRdb's copy holds only in-frame clones and misses some; the assay was immunoSEQ multiplex PCR. In the table there are approximately 150,000 clones, around 87% of which are singletons. Sequencing was performed on peripheral blood. Receptor source: a man aged 50-59 years who had recovered from COVID-19. Both conserved end residues are part of each CDR3. The D gene is left open where the match is weak. The listing skips clone size in some rows; elsewhere it reads once, few, many or a size class.

d_gene | j_gene | abundance | v_gene | CDR3nt | CDR3aa
TRBD1 | TRBJ1-2 | . | TRBV19 | TGTGCCAGTAGTCAGATAGGGGGCTCCTATGGCTACACCTTC | CASSQIGGSYGYTF
. | TRBJ1-3 | . | TRBV4-3 | TGCGCCAGCAGCCCGGCGGGGGGGGGAAACACCATATATTTT | CASSPAGGGNTIYF
TRBD1 | TRBJ2-2 | . | TRBV5-4 | TGTGCCAGCAGCCCTCCTCCGGGACAGCAGAACACCGGGGAGCTGTTTTTT | CASSPPPGQQNTGELFF
TRBD2 | TRBJ2-3 | . | TRBV20-1 | TGCAGTGCTAGTAACAGCCTACTAGCGCGAACAGATACGCAGTATTTT | CSASNSLLARTDTQYF
. | TRBJ1-1 | . | TRBV5-1 | TGCGCCAGCAGCTTGGCCGGGGAGGGGAACACTGAAGCTTTCTTT | CASSLAGEGNTEAFF
TRBD1 | TRBJ1-2 | . | TRBV4-3 | TGCGCCAGCAGCCAAGATTGGGGCGACAGGGGGGTTTGGGGCTACACCTTC | CASSQDWGDRGVWGYTF
TRBD1 | TRBJ2-7 | . | TRBV7-3 | TGTGCCAGCAGCTTATCCAGGGACAGGGAGCAGTACTTC | CASSLSRDREQYF
TRBD2 | TRBJ2-7 | . | TRBV7-2 | TGTGCCAGCAGCCACAGGTGGGCTAGCGGGCCCTACGAGCAGTACTTC | CASSHRWASGPYEQYF
TRBD2 | TRBJ2-5 | . | TRBV11-3 | TGTGCCAGCAGCTTAGCCGTGGGACTAGCGGGGGGACTGTCCCAAGAGACCCAGTACTTC | CASSLAVGLAGGLSQETQYF
. | TRBJ2-5 | . | TRBV5-1 | TGCGCCAGCACCTCCGGAGACCAGAATTATGGGGAGACCCAGTACTTC | CASTSGDQNYGETQYF
TRBD1 | TRBJ1-4 | . | TRBV7-9 | TGTGCCAGCAGCTTAGGTACAGGGGGCAGTTTCGAAAAACTGTTTTTT | CASSLGTGGSFEKLFF
. | TRBJ1-1 | . | TRBV18 | TGTGCCAGCTCACAAGACAGAAAAAACACTGAAGCTTTCTTT | CASSQDRKNTEAFF
TRBD1 | TRBJ2-7 | . | TRBV5-1 | TGCGCCAGCAGCCCAGCGACAGGGGCCTACGAGCAGTACTTC | CASSPATGAYEQYF
. | TRBJ1-4 | . | TRBV5-6 | TGTGCCAGCAGCTTGCAACTTGAAAAACTGTTTTTT | CASSLQLEKLFF
TRBD1 | TRBJ2-2 | . | TRBV6-5 | TGTGCCAGCAGACAGGGGTTGTCCGGGGAGCTGTTTTTT | CASRQGLSGELFF
. | TRBJ1-5 | . | TRBV2 | TGTGCCAGCAGTTTACAGGGACGCGATCAGCCCCAGCATTTT | CASSLQGRDQPQHF
. | TRBJ1-3 | few | TRBV6-5 | TGTGCCACCGATACAGGGTCGTCTGGAAACACCATATATTTT | CATDTGSSGNTIYF
TRBD1 | TRBJ2-3 | . | TRBV4-3 | TGCGCCAGCAGCCAAGAACAGGGGACCCTTAGCACAGATACGCAGTATTTT | CASSQEQGTLSTDTQYF
TRBD2 | TRBJ2-3 | . | TRBV5-8 | TGTGCCAGCAGCGCGTCCGGGACTAGCGGGGGGGTTGGCGATACGCAGTATTTT | CASSASGTSGGVGDTQYF
. | TRBJ2-7 | . | TRBV6-2/TRBV6-3 | TGTGCCAGCAGTTCGGCAGGGGGAGGCGAGCAGTACTTC | CASSSAGGGEQYF
TRBD1 | TRBJ1-2 | . | TRBV2 | TGTGCCAGCAGAGGGACAGTCTATGGCTACACCTTC | CASRGTVYGYTF
. | TRBJ1-1 | . | TRBV3-1/TRBV3-2 | TGTGCCAGCGCGTCCCCGGGAACTGAAGCTTTCTTT | CASASPGTEAFF
. | TRBJ2-3 | . | TRBV19 | TGTGCCAGTAAATTGGAGGGGGCTGGGGCAGATACGCAGTATTTT | CASKLEGAGADTQYF
TRBD1 | TRBJ1-2 | . | TRBV7-9 | TGTGCCAGCAGCGATTGGCAAGACAGGGTACCCCCCGGGGGCTACACCTTC | CASSDWQDRVPPGGYTF
. | TRBJ1-2 | . | TRBV19 | TGTGCCAGTAGTCCAGACTCCCGGAGAGGCTACACCTTC | CASSPDSRRGYTF
. | TRBJ2-1 | . | TRBV7-2 | TGTGCCAGCAGCTTAAGGAGGGCCGATGAGCAGTTCTTC | CASSLRRADEQFF
TRBD1 | TRBJ2-5 | . | TRBV4-1 | TGCGCCAGCAGCCTGACCCAGGGGGCAGAGACCCAGTACTTC | CASSLTQGAETQYF
TRBD1 | TRBJ2-7 | . | TRBV5-4 | TGTGCCAGCAGCTTGGAGACAGGGGGGAGGGAGCAGTACTTC | CASSLETGGREQYF
. | TRBJ1-3 | . | TRBV3-1/TRBV3-2 | TGTGCCAGCAGCCAAGACTGGACAGCTGGAAACACCATATATTTT | CASSQDWTAGNTIYF
. | TRBJ1-3 | . | TRBV11-2 | TGTGCCAGCAGCTTAGACCGGGGAAACACCATATATTTT | CASSLDRGNTIYF
TRBD1 | TRBJ1-5 | . | TRBV19 | TGTGCCAGTACCTCCCTCGGACAGGGGTCCCTTATTGGCAATCAGCCCCAGCATTTT | CASTSLGQGSLIGNQPQHF
TRBD1 | TRBJ2-7 | . | TRBV27 | TGTGCCAGCAGTATTGCGGGACAGGCGACCTACGAGCAGTACTTC | CASSIAGQATYEQYF
. | TRBJ1-2 | . | TRBV19 | TGTGCCAGTAGTATTAACGAGGAGAACTATGGCTACACCTTC | CASSINEENYGYTF
. | TRBJ2-5 | . | TRBV27 | TGTGCCAGCAGCAGGGCCCCTACAGGTATTCAAGAGACCCAGTACTTC | CASSRAPTGIQETQYF
TRBD1 | TRBJ2-2 | . | TRBV11-3 | TGTGCCAGCAGCTTAGATCTCGGACAGGGTGGGACCGGGGAGCTGTTTTTT | CASSLDLGQGGTGELFF